The 14 T cell receptor beta chains listed next were all sequenced from one sample in a study of T cells in Graves' hyperthyroidism and ophthalmopathy. From RNA transcripts, TCR beta CDR3 regions were amplified. Using the HTBI primer set, a first-round RT-PCR was run on the TCR CDR3. MiXCR, run by TCRdb on the multiplex PCR reads, gives a single entry per CDR3 protein. The sample has some 570,000 distinct CDR3 sequences, 15% to 20% seen once; the top ten hold approximately 16%. What was sequenced was blood. All receptors come from a woman under 30 with Graves' ophthalmopathy.

The chain combines TRBV2 with TRBJ2-7, with TRBD2 matching over 13 bases. Germline V gives CDR1 SNHLY, CDR2 FYNNEI. CDR3 length equals 16 residues. Germline trimming cut 2 bases from V and 7 bases from J; bases unmatched to any gene: 8. The CDR3 nucleotides are TGTGCCAGCAGTGAAACAGGACTAGCGGGAGAGGGAGAGCAGTACTTC. This gives the protein CASSETGLAGEGEQYF. The full variable domain, in which reference TRBV2 and TRBJ2-7 provide the parts outside the CDR3, is EPEVTQTPSHQVTQMGQEVILRCVPISNHLYFYWYRQILGQKVEFLVSFYNNEISEKSEIFDDQFSVERPDGSNFTLKIRSTKLEDSAMYFCASSETGLAGEGEQYFGPGTRLTVT.

This clonotype occurred a few times. The V and J genes are TRBV24-1 and TRBJ2-1; TRBD1 matches 7 bases. After removal of 9 bases from V and 4 bases from J, the junction contained 11 bases not matched to a gene. CDR1 KGHDR and CDR2 SFDVKD come from the germline V gene. The CDR3 runs 15 residues. In DNA form, the CDR3 reads TGTGCCACCGCCACAGGGGCACGGACATACAATGAGCAGTTCTTC. Residues: CATATGARTYNEQFF.

This clonotype was detected many times. This rearrangement joins TRBV20-1 to TRBJ1-3; tentatively, D is TRBD1 (5 bases). V lost 2 bases, J lost 2 bases, and 13 bases lay in between. CDR1 is DFQATT and CDR2 is SNEGSKA in the germline V gene (reference sequence). This CDR3 contains 15 residues. The CDR3 DNA reads as TGCAGTGCTAGATCTACCCAGGGAACTGGAAACACCATATATTTT. Its translation: CSARSTQGTGNTIYF.

The chain employs TRBV19 and TRBJ2-3; the D call may be TRBD1 or TRBD2 (6 bases each). Germline assignment: CDR1 LNHDA and CDR2 SQIVND (reference sequence). Trimming removed 0 bases from V and 2 bases from J, with 15 bases in between. The CDR3 covers 17 residues. The CDR3 sequence is CASSIDSPGALTDTQYF. In nucleotides, the CDR3 is TGTGCCAGTAGTATAGATAGCCCGGGGGCCCTCACAGATACGCAGTATTTT.

This clonotype was counted at least ten times. V is TRBV7-3 and J is TRBJ2-5; TRBD1 agrees at 8 bases. This CDR3 comprises 16 residues. Trimming cost V 6 bases and J 1 base; bases outside gene matches: 10. The germline V gene encodes CDR1 SGHTA and CDR2 FQGTGA. CDR3 region: CASRNDRGRIQETQYF. CDR3 in DNA: TGTGCCAGCAGGAACGACAGGGGTAGGATCCAAGAGACCCAGTACTTC.

This clonotype appeared a few times. The V gene is TRBV14, the J gene TRBJ2-1; D perhaps matches TRBD1 (6 bases). The germline V gene encodes CDR1 SGHDN and CDR2 FVKESK. Deletions cut 4 bases from V and 1 base from J, with 17 bases between. This CDR3 spans 17 amino acids. CDR3 bases: TGTGCCAGCAGCCCAACACAGGGTTCTCCGTCCTACAATGAGCAGTTCTTC. Translation gives CASSPTQGSPSYNEQFF.

This clonotype was counted at least ten times. The chain couples TRBV6-4 to TRBJ1-5, with D unclear. The CDR3 has 13 amino acids. Germline V gene sequence: CDR1 MRHNA, CDR2 SNTAGT. Trimming stripped 3 bases from V and 6 bases from J, with 9 bases between. CDR3 nucleotides: TGTGCCAGCAGTGAGGAGGGCGGTCAGCCCCAGCATTTT. This gives the protein CASSEEGGQPQHF.

This clonotype was counted many times. J is TRBJ1-1 and V is TRBV11-2; D unclear. This CDR3 spans 12 amino acids. V was trimmed by 3 bases and J by 7 bases, leaving 9 bases between them. Germline CDR1 is SGHAT and CDR2 is FQNNGV. CDR3 in amino acids: CASSFWRNEAFF. The DNA for the CDR3 is TGTGCCAGCAGCTTCTGGAGGAATGAAGCTTTCTTT.

This clonotype was detected only a few times. The V gene is TRBV27, the J gene TRBJ2-1; D not resolved. The germline V and J ends were trimmed by 4 bases and 6 bases, with 22 bases remaining between them. Germline assignment: CDR1 MNHEY and CDR2 SMNVEV (reference sequence). The CDR3 spans 17 residues. CDR3 residues: CASSSLRGRDAPNEQFF. The CDR3 region has the DNA TGTGCCAGCAGTTCCCTACGTGGAAGAGACGCGCCCAATGAGCAGTTCTTC.

The CDR3 loop reads CASRPLAGTTDTQYF. CDR3 nucleotide sequence: TGTGCCAGCAGACCTCTAGCGGGGACCACAGATACGCAGTATTTT. The chain joins TRBV28 to TRBJ2-3; 9 bases are shared with TRBD2. The CDR3 runs 15 residues. The junction had 6 bases not matched to a gene; V was cut back by 6 bases and J by 2 bases. Germline CDR1 and CDR2: MDHEN and SYDVKM.

This clonotype occurred many times. The chain recombines TRBV20-1 with TRBJ2-5; the D is unclear. Germline CDR1 and CDR2: DFQATT and SNEGSKA (reference sequence). The germline V and J ends were trimmed by 3 bases and 1 base, with 12 bases remaining between them. This CDR3 contains 14 residues. The CDR3 DNA follows: TGCAGTGCTAGGTACCTACAACTCCAAGAGACCCAGTACTTC. This codes for CSARYLQLQETQYF.

This sequence joins TRBV5-1 and TRBJ2-5; 13 bases are shared with TRBD2. The CDR3 covers 17 residues. The junction had 9 bases not matched to a gene; V was cut back by 3 bases and J by 4 bases. Germline V CDR1 and CDR2: SGHRS, YFSETQ. The CDR3 nucleotides are TGCGCCAGCAGCTCCGGGACTAGCGGGATCTCTAGAGAGACCCAGTACTTC. Translation gives CASSSGTSGISRETQYF.

This clonotype was observed at least ten times. The chain links TRBV7-2 to TRBJ2-3; perhaps TRBD2 as D (6 bases). Trimming left V 3 bases short and J 4 bases short, with 11 bases between. Germline V gene data show CDR1 as SGHTA and CDR2 as FQGNSA. CDR3 length equals 14 residues. CDR3 loop: CASSFQEGPDTQYF. The CDR3 region has the DNA TGTGCCAGCAGCTTTCAGGAGGGCCCAGATACGCAGTATTTT.

This clonotype was counted ten times or more. The chain joins TRBV6-1 to TRBJ1-5, with D hard to call. The CDR3 is 15 residues long. CDR1 is MNHNS, CDR2 SASEGT, per germline. V was clipped by 0 bases and J by 0 bases, with 6 bases between them. In nucleotides, the CDR3 is TGTGCCAGCAGTGAAGCGACGAATAGCAATCAGCCCCAGCATTTT. It is translated as CASSEATNSNQPQHF.